This T cell receptor (beta chain) was identified in a study of blood T cell repertoires in COVID-19. Study details: There were acute and convalescent COVID-19 samples, and they came from the United States, Italy and Spain. T cells, B-cell-depleted T cells, or PBMCs provided the cDNA or gDNA that served as material.

This CDR3 is built from 13 residues. Germline loops: CDR1 MNHEY, CDR2 SMNVEV (reference sequence). After removal of 0 bases from V and 11 bases from J, the junction contained 5 bases not matched to a gene. It was during active infection that Seattle patients were enrolled and then longitudinally followed. Source study methods: Amplification of reference gene primers was used by the study to estimate nucleated cell counts. Using immunoSEQ multiplex PCR, the repertoire was profiled, and TCRdb retains in-frame clones only, with some absent. For V, J and clone size, that table is used; D and trimming come from the DNA. This table holds approximately 300,000 clones, around 87% found once.

The clonotype was recovered from a woman aged 40 to 50 with COVID-19, enrolled during active disease. The sequencing input was peripheral blood. This chain joins TRBV27 and TRBJ1-1; 8 positions agree with TRBD1. The CDR3 reads CASSLSQGAGAFF. CDR3 nucleotides: TGTGCCAGCAGTTTATCTCAGGGGGCGGGCGCTTTCTTT.